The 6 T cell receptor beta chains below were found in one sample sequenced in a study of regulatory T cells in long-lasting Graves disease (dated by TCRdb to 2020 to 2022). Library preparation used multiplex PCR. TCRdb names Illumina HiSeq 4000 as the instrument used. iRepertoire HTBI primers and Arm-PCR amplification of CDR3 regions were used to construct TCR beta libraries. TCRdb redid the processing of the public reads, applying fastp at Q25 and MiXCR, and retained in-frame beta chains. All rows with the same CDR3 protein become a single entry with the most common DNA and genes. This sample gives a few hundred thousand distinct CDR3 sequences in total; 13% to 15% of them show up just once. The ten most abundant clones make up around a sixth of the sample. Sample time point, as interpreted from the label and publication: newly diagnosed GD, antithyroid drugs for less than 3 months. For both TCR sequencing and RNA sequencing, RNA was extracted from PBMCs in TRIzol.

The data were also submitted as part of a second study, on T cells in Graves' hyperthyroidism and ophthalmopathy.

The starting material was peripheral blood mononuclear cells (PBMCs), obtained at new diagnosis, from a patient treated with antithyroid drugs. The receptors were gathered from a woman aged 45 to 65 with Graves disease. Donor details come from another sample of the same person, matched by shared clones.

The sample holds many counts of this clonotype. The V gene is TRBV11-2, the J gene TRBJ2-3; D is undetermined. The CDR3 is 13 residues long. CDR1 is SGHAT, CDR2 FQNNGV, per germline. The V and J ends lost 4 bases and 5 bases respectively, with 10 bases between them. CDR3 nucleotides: TGTGCCAGCAGCTCCTTTCTCCGAGATACGCAGTATTTT. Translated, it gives CASSSFLRDTQYF.

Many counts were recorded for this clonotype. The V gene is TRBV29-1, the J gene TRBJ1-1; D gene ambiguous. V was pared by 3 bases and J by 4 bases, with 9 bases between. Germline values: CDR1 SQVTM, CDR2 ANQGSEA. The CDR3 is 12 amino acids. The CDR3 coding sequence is TGCAGCGTTGAGAAGGGTGTCACTGAAGCTTTCTTT. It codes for CSVEKGVTEAFF.

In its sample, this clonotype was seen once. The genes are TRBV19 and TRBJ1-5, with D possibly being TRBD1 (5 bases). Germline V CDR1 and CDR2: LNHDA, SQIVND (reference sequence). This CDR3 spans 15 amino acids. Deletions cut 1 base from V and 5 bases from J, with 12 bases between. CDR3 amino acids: CASSIASRAHQPQHF. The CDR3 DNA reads TGTGCCAGTAGTATAGCCAGCAGGGCGCATCAGCCCCAGCATTTT. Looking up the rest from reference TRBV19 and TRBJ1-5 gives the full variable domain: DGGITQSPKYLFRKEGQNVTLSCEQNLNHDAMYWYRQDPGQGLRLIYYSQIVNDFQKGDIAEGYSVSREKKESFPLTVTSAQKNPTAFYLCASSIASRAHQPQHFGDGTRLSIL.

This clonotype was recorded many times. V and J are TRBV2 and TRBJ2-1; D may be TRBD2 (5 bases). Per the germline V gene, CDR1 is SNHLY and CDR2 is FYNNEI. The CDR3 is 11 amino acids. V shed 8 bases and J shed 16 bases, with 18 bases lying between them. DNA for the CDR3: TGTGCCAGCGGGCCACTAGGAGAATGTTTCTTC. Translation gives CASGPLGECFF.

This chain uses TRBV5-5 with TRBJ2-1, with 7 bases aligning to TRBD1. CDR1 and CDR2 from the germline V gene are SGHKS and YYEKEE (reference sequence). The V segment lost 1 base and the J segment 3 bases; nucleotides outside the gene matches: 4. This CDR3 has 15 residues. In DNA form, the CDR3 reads TGTGCCAGCAGCTTGCGGACAGGAGGCTACAATGAGCAGTTCTTC. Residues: CASSLRTGGYNEQFF.

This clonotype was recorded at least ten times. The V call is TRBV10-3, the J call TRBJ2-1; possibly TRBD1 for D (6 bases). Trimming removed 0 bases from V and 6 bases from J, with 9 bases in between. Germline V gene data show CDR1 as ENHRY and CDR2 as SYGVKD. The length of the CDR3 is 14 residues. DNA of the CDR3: TGTGCCATCAGTGAGTCTCGCAGGGGCAATGAGCAGTTCTTC. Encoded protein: CAISESRRGNEQFF.